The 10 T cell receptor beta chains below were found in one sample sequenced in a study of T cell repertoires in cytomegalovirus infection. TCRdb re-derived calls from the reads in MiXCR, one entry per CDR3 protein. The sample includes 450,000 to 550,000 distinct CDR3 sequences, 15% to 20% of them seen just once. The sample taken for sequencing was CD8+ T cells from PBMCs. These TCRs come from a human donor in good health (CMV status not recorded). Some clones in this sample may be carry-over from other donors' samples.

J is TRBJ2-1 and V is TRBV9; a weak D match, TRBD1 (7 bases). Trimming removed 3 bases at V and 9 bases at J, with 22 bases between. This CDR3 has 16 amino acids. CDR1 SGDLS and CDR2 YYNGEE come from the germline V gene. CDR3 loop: CASSGASAGRGVEQFF. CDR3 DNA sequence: TGTGCCAGCAGCGGAGCTAGCGCGGGCAGGGGGGTTGAGCAGTTCTTC.

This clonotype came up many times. CDR3 protein: CASSFTGTLNTEAFF. As DNA, the CDR3 is TGTGCCAGCAGCTTCACCGGGACACTGAACACTGAAGCTTTCTTT. The chain is built from TRBV5-6 and TRBJ1-1; D is possibly TRBD1 (6 bases). The CDR3 totals 15 residues. V shed 2 bases and J shed 0 bases, with 11 bases lying between them. CDR1 is SGHDT, CDR2 YYEEEE, per germline.

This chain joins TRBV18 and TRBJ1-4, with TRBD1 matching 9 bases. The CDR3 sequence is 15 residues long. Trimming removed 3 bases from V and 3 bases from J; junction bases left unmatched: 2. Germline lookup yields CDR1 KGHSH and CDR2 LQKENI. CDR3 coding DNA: TGTGCCAGCTCACCGGGGGACAGGGCTAATGAAAAACTGTTTTTT. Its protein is CASSPGDRANEKLFF.

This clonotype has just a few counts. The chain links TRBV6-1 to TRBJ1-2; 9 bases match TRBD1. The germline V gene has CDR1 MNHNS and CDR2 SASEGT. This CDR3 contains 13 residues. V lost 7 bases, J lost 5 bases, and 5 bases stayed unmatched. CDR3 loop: CASIWTGEYGYTF. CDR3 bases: TGTGCCAGCATTTGGACAGGGGAATATGGCTACACCTTC.

For the CDR3, the DNA is TGTGCCAGCAGCTCCTCGGGGGGGAGTAAGCAGTTCTTC. This gives the protein CASSSSGGSKQFF. The rearrangement joins TRBV7-6 to TRBJ2-1; 8 bases fit TRBD2. Trimming removed 4 bases from V and 11 bases from J; junction bases left unmatched: 7. This CDR3 region has 13 residues. From germline, CDR1 is SGHVS and CDR2 FNYEAQ.

The CDR3 sequence is CASSLGTSWNNEQFF. CDR3 coding DNA: TGTGCCAGCAGCCTCGGGACTAGCTGGAACAATGAGCAGTTCTTC. The genes are TRBV14 and TRBJ2-1; 9 nucleotides line up with TRBD2. Losses at the gene ends were 4 bases for V and 5 bases for J; bases not matched to a gene: 6. The CDR3 is made up of 15 amino acids. Looked up from germline, CDR1 is SGHDN and CDR2 is FVKESK.

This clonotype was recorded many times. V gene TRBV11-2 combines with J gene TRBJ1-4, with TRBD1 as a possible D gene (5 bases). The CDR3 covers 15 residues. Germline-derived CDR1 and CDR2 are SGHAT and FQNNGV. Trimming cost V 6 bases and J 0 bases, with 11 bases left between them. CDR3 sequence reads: CASSYQGSTNEKLFF. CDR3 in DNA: TGTGCCAGCAGTTACCAGGGATCAACTAATGAAAAACTGTTTTTT.

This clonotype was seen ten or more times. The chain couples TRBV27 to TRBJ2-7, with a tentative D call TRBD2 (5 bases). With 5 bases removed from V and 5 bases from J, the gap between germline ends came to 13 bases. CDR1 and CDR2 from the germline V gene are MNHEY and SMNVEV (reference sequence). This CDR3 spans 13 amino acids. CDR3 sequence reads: CASSEGRGNEQYF. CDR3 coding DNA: TGTGCCAGCAGTGAAGGTCGGGGAAACGAGCAGTACTTC.

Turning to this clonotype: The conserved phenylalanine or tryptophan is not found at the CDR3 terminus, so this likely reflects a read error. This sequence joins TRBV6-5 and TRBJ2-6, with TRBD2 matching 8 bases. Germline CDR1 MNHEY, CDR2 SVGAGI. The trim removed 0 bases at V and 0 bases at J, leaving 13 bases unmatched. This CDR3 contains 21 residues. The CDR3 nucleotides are TGTGCCAGCAGTTACTCCGGGTACCCGACTAGCGAGAGCTCTGGGGCCAACGTCCTGACTTTA. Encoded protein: CASSYSGYPTSESSGANVLTL.

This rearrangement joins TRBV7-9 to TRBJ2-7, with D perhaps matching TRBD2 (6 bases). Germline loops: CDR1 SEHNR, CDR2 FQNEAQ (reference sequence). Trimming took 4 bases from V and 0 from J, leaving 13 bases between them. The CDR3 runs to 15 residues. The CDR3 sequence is CASSSSRTISYEQYF. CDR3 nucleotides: TGTGCCAGCAGCTCCTCGAGGACTATCTCCTACGAGCAGTACTTC.